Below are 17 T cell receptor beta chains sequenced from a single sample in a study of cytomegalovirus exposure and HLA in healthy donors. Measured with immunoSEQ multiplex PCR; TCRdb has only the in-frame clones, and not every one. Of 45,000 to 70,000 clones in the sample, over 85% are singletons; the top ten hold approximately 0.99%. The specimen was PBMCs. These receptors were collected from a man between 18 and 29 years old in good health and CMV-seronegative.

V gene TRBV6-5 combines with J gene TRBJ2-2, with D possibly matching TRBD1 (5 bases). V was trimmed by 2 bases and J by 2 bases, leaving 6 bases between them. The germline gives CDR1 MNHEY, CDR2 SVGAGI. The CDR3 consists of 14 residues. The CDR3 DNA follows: TGTGCCAGCAGTTACCAGGGTAACACCGGGGAGCTGTTTTTT. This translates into CASSYQGNTGELFF.

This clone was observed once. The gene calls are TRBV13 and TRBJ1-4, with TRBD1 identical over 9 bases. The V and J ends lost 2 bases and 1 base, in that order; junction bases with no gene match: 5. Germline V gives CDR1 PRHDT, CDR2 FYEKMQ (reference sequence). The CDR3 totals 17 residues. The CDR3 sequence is CASSLRGQGLTNEKLFF. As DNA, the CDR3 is TGTGCCAGCAGCTTAAGGGGACAGGGTTTAACTAATGAAAAACTGTTTTTT.

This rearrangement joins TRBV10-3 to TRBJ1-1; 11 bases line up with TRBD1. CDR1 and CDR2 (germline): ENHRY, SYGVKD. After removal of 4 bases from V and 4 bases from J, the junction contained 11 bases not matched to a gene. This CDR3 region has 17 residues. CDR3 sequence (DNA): TGTGCCATCAGTGCCTCCGGGACAGGGGGTTTTCGCACTGAAGCTTTCTTT. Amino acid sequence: CAISASGTGGFRTEAFF.

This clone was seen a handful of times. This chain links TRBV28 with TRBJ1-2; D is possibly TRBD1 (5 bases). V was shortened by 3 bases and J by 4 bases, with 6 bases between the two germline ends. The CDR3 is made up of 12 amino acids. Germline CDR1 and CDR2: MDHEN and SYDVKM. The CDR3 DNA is TGTGCCAGCAGTTTTGACAGCTATGGCTACACCTTC. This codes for CASSFDSYGYTF.

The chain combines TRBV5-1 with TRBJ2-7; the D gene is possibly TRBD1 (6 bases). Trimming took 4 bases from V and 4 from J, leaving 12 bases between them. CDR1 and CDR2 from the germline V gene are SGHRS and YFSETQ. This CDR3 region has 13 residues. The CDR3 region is CASSPTGAYEQYF. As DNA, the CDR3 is TGCGCCAGCAGCCCGACAGGTGCATACGAGCAGTACTTC.

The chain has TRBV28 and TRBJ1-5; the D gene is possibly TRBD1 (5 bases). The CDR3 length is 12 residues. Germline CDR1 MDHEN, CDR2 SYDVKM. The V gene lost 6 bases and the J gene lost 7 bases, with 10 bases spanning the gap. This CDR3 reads CASSKDSQPQHF. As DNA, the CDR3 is TGTGCCAGCAGCAAAGACAGCCAGCCCCAGCATTTT.

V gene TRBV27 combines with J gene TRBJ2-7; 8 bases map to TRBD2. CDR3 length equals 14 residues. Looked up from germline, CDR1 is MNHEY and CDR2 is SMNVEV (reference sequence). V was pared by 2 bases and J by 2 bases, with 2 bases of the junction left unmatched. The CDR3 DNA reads TGTGCCAGCAGTTTAGCGGGGGGAGCCTACGAGCAGTACTTC. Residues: CASSLAGGAYEQYF.

CDR3 DNA: TGCGCCAGCAGCCAGGGGAAGGGGCATCAGCCCCAGCATTTT. Translating it yields CASSQGKGHQPQHF. V is TRBV4-1 and J is TRBJ1-5, with D maybe TRBD1 (5 bases). Per germline, CDR1 MGHRA and CDR2 YSYEKL. Trimming removed 3 bases from V and 5 bases from J, with 11 bases in between. The CDR3 length is 14 residues.

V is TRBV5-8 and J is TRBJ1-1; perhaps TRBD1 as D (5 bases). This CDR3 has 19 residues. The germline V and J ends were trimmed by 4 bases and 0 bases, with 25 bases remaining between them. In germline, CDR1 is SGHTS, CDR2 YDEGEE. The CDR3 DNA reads TGTGCCAGCAGCCCTCTCAGACAGACCTACCTTTTTATGAACACTGAAGCTTTCTTT. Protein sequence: CASSPLRQTYLFMNTEAFF.

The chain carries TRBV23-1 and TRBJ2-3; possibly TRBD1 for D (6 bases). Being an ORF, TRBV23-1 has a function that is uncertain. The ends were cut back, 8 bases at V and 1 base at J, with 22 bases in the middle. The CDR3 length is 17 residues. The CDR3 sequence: CASPGVIWNFRTDTQYF. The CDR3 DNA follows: TGCGCCAGCCCAGGGGTAATCTGGAACTTTCGCACAGATACGCAGTATTTT.

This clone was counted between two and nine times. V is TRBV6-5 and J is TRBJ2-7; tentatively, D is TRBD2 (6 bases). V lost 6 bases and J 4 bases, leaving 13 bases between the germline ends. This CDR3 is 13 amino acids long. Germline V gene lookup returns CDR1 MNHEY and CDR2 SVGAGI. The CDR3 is CASSRGVEYEQYF. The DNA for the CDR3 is TGTGCCAGCAGCCGCGGGGTGGAATACGAGCAGTACTTC.

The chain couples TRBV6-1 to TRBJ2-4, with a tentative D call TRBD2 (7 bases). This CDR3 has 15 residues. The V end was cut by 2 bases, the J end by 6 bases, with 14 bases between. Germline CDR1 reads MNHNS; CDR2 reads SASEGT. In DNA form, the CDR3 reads TGTGCCAGCAGTGAATCTGAGGGGGAGGGAAACATTCAGTACTTC. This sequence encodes CASSESEGEGNIQYF.

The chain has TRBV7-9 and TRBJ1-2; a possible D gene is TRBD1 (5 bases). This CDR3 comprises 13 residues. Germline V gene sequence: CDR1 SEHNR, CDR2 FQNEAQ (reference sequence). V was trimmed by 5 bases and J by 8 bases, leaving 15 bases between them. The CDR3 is CASSLNQGLGYTF. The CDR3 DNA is TGTGCCAGCAGCCTCAATCAGGGTCTAGGCTACACCTTC.

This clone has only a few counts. The CDR3 DNA is TGTGCCTGGAGTGAGGGACAGGGAAGTCAGCCCCAGCATTTT. Its protein is CAWSEGQGSQPQHF. This chain connects TRBV30 to TRBJ1-5, with 9 bases that match TRBD1. The CDR3 runs to 14 residues. From germline, CDR1 is GTSNPN and CDR2 SVGIG (reference sequence). V was pared by 1 base and J by 6 bases, with 4 bases of the junction left unmatched.

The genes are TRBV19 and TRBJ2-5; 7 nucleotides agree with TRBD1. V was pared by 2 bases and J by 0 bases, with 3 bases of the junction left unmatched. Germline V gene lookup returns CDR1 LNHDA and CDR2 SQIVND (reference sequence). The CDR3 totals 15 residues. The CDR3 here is CASSITGDHQETQYF. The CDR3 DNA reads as TGTGCCAGTAGTATAACAGGGGACCACCAAGAGACCCAGTACTTC.

For the CDR3, the DNA is TGTGCCAGCAGCCGGAATAGCGGGGTGGGGGAGACCCAGTACTTC. The encoded protein is CASSRNSGVGETQYF. The chain joins TRBV4-2 to TRBJ2-5; 8 nucleotides align to TRBD2. V shed 4 bases and J 5 bases; nucleotides not matched to a gene: 9. Germline CDR1 LGHNA, CDR2 YNFKEQ. The CDR3 runs to 15 residues.

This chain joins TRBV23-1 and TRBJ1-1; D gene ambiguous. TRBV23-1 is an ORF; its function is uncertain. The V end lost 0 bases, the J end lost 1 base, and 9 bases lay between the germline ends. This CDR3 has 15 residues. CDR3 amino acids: CASSQSPGSNTEAFF. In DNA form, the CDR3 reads TGCGCCAGCAGTCAATCTCCGGGGTCGAACACTGAAGCTTTCTTT.